This T cell receptor (beta chain) was found in a study of chemoradiotherapy in HPV16-positive cancers. The CDR3 covers 15 residues. The V end lost 6 bases, the J end lost 5 bases, and 17 bases lay between the germline ends. The germline CDR1 and CDR2 sequences are SGHNT and YYREEE (reference sequence). With regard to this clone: The target antigen is unknown.

Study-level points and caveats: Non-HPV-specific T cells did not expand in tumors during treatment, whereas candidate HPV-specific clones and E7-related motifs did.

Data came from immunoSEQ multiplex PCR; TCRdb stores just in-frame clones and leaves some out. The sample yields about 14,000 clones, approximately 71% seen once. The chain uses TRBV5-4 and TRBJ1-4, with a possible D match to TRBD1 (6 bases). This receptor was obtained from a human donor with HPV-associated anogenital cancer. Collection of the sample occurred from a patient who underwent chemoradiotherapy. The CDR3 nucleotides read TGTGCCAGCACTACCGAACAGGGAATAAATGAAAAACTGTTTTTT. Protein: CASTTEQGINEKLFF.